This TCR beta chain was sequenced for a study of T cell responses to AZD1222 COVID-19 vaccine. The overall study: Analyses pooled second doses at about 4 or about 12 weeks. Study conclusions and caveats: At baseline, seropositivity was found in only 5 to 7 AZD1222 recipients. Donors were mostly white British, more females; clonal diversity possibly underestimated.

Only in-frame clones appear in the TCRdb table, and some are missing; sequencing was by immunoSEQ multiplex PCR. Of about 120,000 clones in the sample, approximately 90% were seen once. V lost 7 bases and J lost 3, with 15 bases in between. Germline V CDR1 and CDR2: SNHLY, FYNNEI. CDR3 size: 14 residues. Concerning this clone itself: Its antigen is still unknown.

V gene TRBV2 combines with J gene TRBJ1-1; D is uncertain. The specimen was peripheral blood, collected on day 0 of AZD1222 vaccination. The origin of this receptor is an adult in good health. The CDR3 nucleotides are TGTGCCAGCACCTTAGGCCGGTTCCACACTGAAGCTTTCTTT. Encoded protein: CASTLGRFHTEAFF.